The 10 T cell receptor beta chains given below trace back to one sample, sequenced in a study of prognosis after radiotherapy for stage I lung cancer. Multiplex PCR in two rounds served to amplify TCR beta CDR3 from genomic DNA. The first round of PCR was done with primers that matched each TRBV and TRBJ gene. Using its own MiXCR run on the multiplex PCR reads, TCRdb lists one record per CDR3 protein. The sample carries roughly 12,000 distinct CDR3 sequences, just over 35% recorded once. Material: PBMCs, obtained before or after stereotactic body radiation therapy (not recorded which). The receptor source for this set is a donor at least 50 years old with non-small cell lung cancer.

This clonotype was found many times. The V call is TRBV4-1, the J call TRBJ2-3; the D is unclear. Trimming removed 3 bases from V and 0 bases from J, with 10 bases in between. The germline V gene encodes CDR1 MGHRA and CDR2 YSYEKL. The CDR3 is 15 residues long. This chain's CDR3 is CASSQAKSSTDTQYF. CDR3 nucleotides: TGCGCCAGCAGCCAGGCAAAATCTAGCACAGATACGCAGTATTTT.

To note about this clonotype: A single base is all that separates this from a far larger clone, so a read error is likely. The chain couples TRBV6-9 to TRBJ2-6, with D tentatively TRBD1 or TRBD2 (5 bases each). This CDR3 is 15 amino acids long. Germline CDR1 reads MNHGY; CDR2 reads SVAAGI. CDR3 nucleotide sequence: TGTGCCAGCAGTCGGGGACCCTCTGGGACCAACGTCCTGACTTTC. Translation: CASSRGPSGTNVLTF.

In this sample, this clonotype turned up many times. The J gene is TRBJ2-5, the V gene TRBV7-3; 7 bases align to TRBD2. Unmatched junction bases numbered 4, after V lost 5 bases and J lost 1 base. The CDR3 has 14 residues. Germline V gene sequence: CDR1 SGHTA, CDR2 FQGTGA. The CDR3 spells CASSPSGTQETQYF. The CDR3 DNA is TGTGCCAGCAGCCCAAGCGGGACCCAAGAGACCCAGTACTTC.

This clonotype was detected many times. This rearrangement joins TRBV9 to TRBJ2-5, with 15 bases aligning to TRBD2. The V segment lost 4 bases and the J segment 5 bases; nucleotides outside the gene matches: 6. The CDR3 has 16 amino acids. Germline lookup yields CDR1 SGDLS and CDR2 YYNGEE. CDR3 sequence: CASSLGTSGGMETQYF. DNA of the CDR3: TGTGCCAGCAGCCTTGGGACTAGCGGGGGGATGGAGACCCAGTACTTC. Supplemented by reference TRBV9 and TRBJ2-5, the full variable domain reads DSGVTQTPKHLITATGQRVTLRCSPRSGDLSVYWYQQSLDQGLQFLIQYYNGEERAKGNILERFSAQQFPDLHSELNLSSLELGDSALYFCASSLGTSGGMETQYFGPGTRLLVL.

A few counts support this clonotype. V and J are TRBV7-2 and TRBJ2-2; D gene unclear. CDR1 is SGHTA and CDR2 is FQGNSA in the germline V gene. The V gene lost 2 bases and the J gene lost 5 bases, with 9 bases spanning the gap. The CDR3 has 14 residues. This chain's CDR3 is CASSLLEGTGELFF. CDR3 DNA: TGTGCCAGCAGCTTACTAGAAGGGACCGGGGAGCTGTTTTTT.

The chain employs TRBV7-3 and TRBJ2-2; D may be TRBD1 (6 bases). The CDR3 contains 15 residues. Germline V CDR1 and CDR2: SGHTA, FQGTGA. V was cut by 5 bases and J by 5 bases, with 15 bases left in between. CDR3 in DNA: TGTGCCAGCAGCCCCAATCCGGGGACAACCGGGGAGCTGTTTTTT. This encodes CASSPNPGTTGELFF.

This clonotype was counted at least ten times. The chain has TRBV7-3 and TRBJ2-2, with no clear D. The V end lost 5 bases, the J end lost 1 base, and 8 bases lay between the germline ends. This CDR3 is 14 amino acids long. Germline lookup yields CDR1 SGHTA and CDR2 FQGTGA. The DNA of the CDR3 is TGTGCCAGCAGCCCCGGTTTGAACACCGGGGAGCTGTTTTTT. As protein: CASSPGLNTGELFF. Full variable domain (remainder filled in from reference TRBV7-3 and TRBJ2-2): GAGVSQTPSNKVTEKGKYVELRCDPISGHTALYWYRQSLGQGPEFLIYFQGTGAADDSGLPNDRFFAVRPEGSVSTLKIQRTERGDSAVYLCASSPGLNTGELFFGEGSRLTVL.

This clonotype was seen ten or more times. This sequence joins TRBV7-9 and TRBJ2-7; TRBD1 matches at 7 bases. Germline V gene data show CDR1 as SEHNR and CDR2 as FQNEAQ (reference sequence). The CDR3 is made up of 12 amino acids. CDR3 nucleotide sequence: TGTGCCAGCTCCCGAACCTCGACAGGGAGAGTCGTC. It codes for CASSRTSTGRVV.

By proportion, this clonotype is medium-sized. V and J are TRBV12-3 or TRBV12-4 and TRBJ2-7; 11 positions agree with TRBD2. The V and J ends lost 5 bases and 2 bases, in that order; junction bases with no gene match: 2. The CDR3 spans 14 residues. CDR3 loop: CASSGTSGTYEQYF. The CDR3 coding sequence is TGTGCCAGCAGTGGGACTAGCGGTACCTACGAGCAGTACTTC.

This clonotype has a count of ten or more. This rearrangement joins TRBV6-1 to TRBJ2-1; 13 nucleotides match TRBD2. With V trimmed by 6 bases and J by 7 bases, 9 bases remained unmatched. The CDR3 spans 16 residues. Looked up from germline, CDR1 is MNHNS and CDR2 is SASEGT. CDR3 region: CASRKLAGGPRNEQFF. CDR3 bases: TGTGCCAGCAGGAAACTAGCGGGAGGGCCCAGGAATGAGCAGTTCTTC.